The 18 T cell receptor beta chains given below trace back to one sample, sequenced in a study of siplizumab effects on memory and regulatory T cells. TCRdb keeps only in-frame clones here, not all; method: immunoSEQ multiplex PCR. This table has about 100,000 clones, more than 90% appearing once. Source material: CD4+ T cells sorted from blood. These receptors all come from a human donor in good health.

The chain joins TRBV5-3 to TRBJ1-1, with 7 bases lining up with TRBD1. Being an ORF, TRBV5-3 has a function that is uncertain. After removal of 4 bases from V and 1 base from J, the junction contained 4 bases not matched to a gene. The CDR3 runs 14 residues. The CDR3: CARSRTGRNTEAFF. DNA for the CDR3: TGTGCCAGAAGCCGGACAGGAAGGAACACTGAAGCTTTCTTT.

The chain employs TRBV5-1 and TRBJ2-1, with 10 positions matching TRBD2. CDR1 is SGHRS and CDR2 is YFSETQ in the germline V gene. The CDR3 loop spans 15 amino acids. After removal of 2 bases from V and 8 bases from J, the junction contained 7 bases not matched to a gene. The CDR3 nucleotides are TGCGCCAGCAGCTTCGGGCTAGCGGGGGTCGATGAGCAGTTCTTC. Protein: CASSFGLAGVDEQFF.

The table lists this clone with a few counts. This rearrangement joins TRBV5-4 to TRBJ2-1; TRBD1 matches at 7 bases. The germline V gene has CDR1 SGHNT and CDR2 YYREEE (reference sequence). V gave up 3 bases and J gave up 2 bases; unmatched junction bases: 8. The CDR3 has 16 residues. Written as DNA, the CDR3 is TGTGCCAGCAGCTCTGGGACAGATAGAACCTACAATGAGCAGTTCTTC. This codes for CASSSGTDRTYNEQFF.

The sample holds one count of this clone. V usage is TRBV5-1 and J usage is TRBJ1-4; D ambiguous. CDR1 and CDR2 from the germline V gene are SGHRS and YFSETQ. The CDR3 contains 16 residues. The V and J ends lost 4 bases and 0 bases respectively, with 13 bases between them. DNA of the CDR3: TGCGCCAGCAGCCGGAGCCTACCTGCAACTAATGAAAAACTGTTTTTT. Translating gives CASSRSLPATNEKLFF.

The CDR3 bases are TGTGCCAGCAGCCTTCTTTCCTACGAGCAGTACTTC. Protein product: CASSLLSYEQYF. The V and J genes are TRBV6-6 and TRBJ2-7; D unclear. The CDR3 covers 12 residues. In germline, CDR1 is MNHNY, CDR2 SVGAGI (reference sequence). Trimming pared 6 bases from V and 1 base from J, leaving 7 bases between.

The chain recombines TRBV30 with TRBJ2-7, with no clear D. V was cut by 0 bases and J by 4 bases, with 13 bases left in between. The V gene's germline CDR1 is GTSNPN and CDR2 SVGIG (reference sequence). The CDR3 length is 14 residues. CDR3 nucleotides: TGTGCCTGGAGTGTACTCGCAGAGAGATACGAGCAGTACTTC. Translation: CAWSVLAERYEQYF.

The gene calls are TRBV6-5 and TRBJ1-3; maybe TRBD1 (6 bases). CDR1 is MNHEY and CDR2 is SVGAGI in the germline V gene. The V end lost 7 bases, the J end lost 4 bases, and 11 bases lay between the germline ends. The CDR3 runs to 13 residues. CDR3 loop: CASTRGVGNTIYF. The CDR3 nucleotides read TGTGCCAGCACTAGGGGGGTCGGAAACACCATATATTTT.

The chain links TRBV6-1 to TRBJ2-2; the D gene is possibly TRBD2 (6 bases). Trimming cost V 7 bases and J 3 bases, with 15 bases left between them. Germline V gene sequence: CDR1 MNHNS, CDR2 SASEGT. This CDR3 is 15 amino acids long. CDR3 in amino acids: CASIIDWGDTGELFF. Here the CDR3 DNA reads TGTGCCAGCATCATAGACTGGGGGGACACCGGGGAGCTGTTTTTT.

The chain employs TRBV6-6 and TRBJ1-2; 10 bases align to TRBD1. The CDR3 extends over 14 amino acids. Per the germline V gene, CDR1 is MNHNY and CDR2 is SVGAGI (reference sequence). The ends lost 6 bases at V and 4 bases at J; junction bases unmatched: 5. CDR3 bases: TGTGCCAGCAGATCAGGGACAGGGGTCTATGGCTACACCTTC. This gives the protein CASRSGTGVYGYTF.

In regard to this clone: This CDR3 is also generated by other DNA sequences in the sample. The CDR3 region is CASRAGTDTQYF. The CDR3 region has the DNA TGTGCCAGCAGAGCTGGCACAGATACGCAGTATTTT. V and J are TRBV6-5 and TRBJ2-3; D is uncertain. This CDR3 is built from 12 residues. V was shortened by 6 bases and J by 1 base, with 5 bases between the two germline ends. The germline V gene encodes CDR1 MNHEY and CDR2 SVGAGI.

The CDR3 protein is CASSPDNTGELFF. The CDR3, as DNA: TGTGCCAGCAGTCCAGATAACACCGGGGAGCTGTTTTTT. This chain links TRBV7-6 with TRBJ2-2; D remains ambiguous. The germline CDR1 and CDR2 sequences are SGHVS and FNYEAQ. The CDR3 has 13 residues. V lost 6 bases, J lost 2 bases, and 7 bases lay in between.

The chain uses TRBV6-5 and TRBJ1-2, with D perhaps TRBD1 (5 bases). The CDR3 covers 13 residues. Trimming took off 2 bases at V and 1 base at J, with 5 bases between the two ends. Germline CDR1 MNHEY, CDR2 SVGAGI. This CDR3 reads CASSYDSNYGYTF. In DNA form, the CDR3 reads TGTGCCAGCAGTTACGACAGTAACTATGGCTACACCTTC.

This clone has a single count. The chain recombines TRBV18 with TRBJ1-2; D might be TRBD1 (5 bases). CDR1 is KGHSH and CDR2 is LQKENI in the germline V gene. The CDR3 loop spans 13 amino acids. Trimming removed 3 bases from V and 4 bases from J, with 9 bases in between. CDR3 DNA sequence: TGTGCCAGCTCACCGAGGGGTGGCTATGGCTACACCTTC. This codes for CASSPRGGYGYTF.

In the case of this clone: Compared with germline, one end of the junction differs, possibly owing to a read error. The chain couples TRBV18 to TRBJ2-1, with 14 bases matching TRBD2. This CDR3 has 16 amino acids. Germline CDR1 KGHSH, CDR2 LQKENI. The CDR3 here is CASSPGLAGGGNEQFF. As DNA, the CDR3 is TGTGCCAGTTCACCCGGACTAGCGGGGGGCGGAAATGAGCAGTTCTTC.

V usage is TRBV10-3 and J usage is TRBJ2-1, with 10 bases fitting TRBD2. Germline values: CDR1 ENHRY, CDR2 SYGVKD. The CDR3 is made up of 15 amino acids. J lost 8 bases, V lost 3 bases, and 7 bases had no gene match. The CDR3 DNA reads as TGTGCCATCAGTGATGGACTAGCGGTCGGCGATGAGCAGTTCTTC. Encoded protein: CAISDGLAVGDEQFF.

V gene TRBV6-7 combines with J gene TRBJ1-3; no definite D call. TRBV6-7 is an open reading frame whose function is uncertain. The CDR3 consists of 13 residues. V lost 8 bases, J lost 1 base, and 9 bases lay in between. The CDR3 DNA is TGTGCCAGCTCCCACTCGTCTGGAAACACCATATATTTT. It yields the protein CASSHSSGNTIYF.

The CDR3 DNA follows: TGTGCCAGTATTGGCGGGTTAGGTGAAAAACTGTTTTTT. Amino acid sequence: CASIGGLGEKLFF. The rearrangement uses TRBV19 and TRBJ1-4, with D uncertain. Germline CDR1 LNHDA, CDR2 SQIVND (reference sequence). The CDR3 covers 13 residues. Trimming took 7 bases from V and 7 from J, leaving 13 bases between them.

The V gene is TRBV29-1, the J gene TRBJ2-1; 9 bases fit TRBD1. V trimming: 6 bases; J trimming: 8 bases; junction bases outside the gene matches: 2. The CDR3 is 11 amino acids. Germline V gene data show CDR1 as SQVTM and CDR2 as ANQGSEA. The CDR3 sequence is CSVRTGDEQFF. The DNA of the CDR3 is TGCAGCGTGCGGACAGGGGATGAGCAGTTCTTC.